The sample holds one count of the clone carrying this T cell receptor (beta chain). This CDR3 is built from 17 residues. Unmatched junction bases numbered 10, after V lost 0 bases and J lost 5 bases. Per the germline V gene, CDR1 is SGHVS and CDR2 is FQNEAQ. TCRdb's table, derived via immunoSEQ multiplex PCR, lists solely in-frame clones and lacks some. The sample has around 250,000 clones; roughly 85% are singletons. This entry comes from a study of blood T cell repertoires in COVID-19. Overall study context: Sources were T cells, B-cell-depleted T cells, or PBMCs; the material itself was cDNA or gDNA.

A COVID-19 case was met by exposed participants within 2 weeks before study entry. The chain employs TRBV7-8 and TRBJ2-3; 8 bases map to TRBD1. The sequencing input was PBMCs or T cells enriched from blood (not recorded which). The clonotype was recovered from a woman aged 45-65 years who had been exposed to COVID-19. The CDR3, as DNA: TGTGCCAGCAGCTTAGCGAGGACAGGGAAAGAGGGAGATACGCAGTATTTT. Translation gives CASSLARTGKEGDTQYF.